This TCR beta chain was identified in a study of blood T cell repertoires in COVID-19. The data were produced by immunoSEQ multiplex PCR, yet TCRdb's version contains in-frame clones alone and is incomplete. The sample carries over 350,000 clones, more than 75% recorded once. The sequence was obtained from a woman between 18 and 29 years old who had recovered from COVID-19. Material for sequencing was PBMCs or T cells enriched from blood (not recorded which).

The CDR3 bases are TGTGCCAGCAGCGGTGGCGGGGGGCCAGGCTCAGATACGCAGTATTTT. This codes for CASSGGGGPGSDTQYF. The rearrangement joins TRBV5-4 to TRBJ2-3, with TRBD2 matching over 8 bases. Germline values: CDR1 SGHNT, CDR2 YYREEE (reference sequence). The CDR3 length is 16 residues. Losses at the gene ends were 4 bases for V and 4 bases for J; bases not matched to a gene: 11.